The subject of this entry is one T cell receptor beta chain. It lacks a known antigen. No base qualities exist here, and no much larger clone lies one base off it. These data are taken from a study of shared clonotypes between healthy human individuals (dated by TCRdb to 2020 to 2022). Context from the whole study: The cohort included three men and a couple of women between 18 and 49 years of age. For each donor, CD4 naive and CD4 memory were each run on three plates, CD8 naive on two plates, and CD8 memory on one plate. The study deeply sequenced blood TCR repertoires of five healthy adults to estimate repertoire size and the extent of clonotype sharing between individuals. Libraries were prepared and TCR repertoires were sequenced by different laboratories using diverse techniques, in order to increase sequencing depth and limit assay-specific biases. Between about 0.8 and 9 billion PBMCs per donor were obtained by leukapheresis.

Using the deep immunoSEQ assay, multiplex PCR amplified TCR CDR3 regions from genomic DNA. Extracted genomic DNA from each cell subset was spread evenly across all wells of several immunoSEQ 96-well plates, with each plate serving as a replicate. Each replicate PCR for sorted subsets received around 210 ng genomic DNA, equal to 30,000 or so T cell genomes. The purified libraries were quantified using a Qubit 3.0 fluorometer, sized with a Bioanalyzer 2100, and then quantified again using the KAPA Library Quantification kit. Every immunoSEQ 96-well plate was sequenced on a dedicated single-read 150-cycle Illumina NextSeq 550 flow cell. On the study's bioinformatics: The immunoSEQ output contained only junctional sequences without quality scores, so filtering could not match that applied to full-length reads. Sequences were annotated with PyIR, a Python wrapper for IgBLAST v1.9, using IMGT germline references to assign V/J genes and CDR3. Reads with weak V/J assignments (E-value above 1e-6), missing CDR3, stop codons, out-of-frame junctions, or ambiguous translated residues were removed. V3J clonotypes were defined as sequences sharing the same inferred V gene, J gene, and CDR3 amino acid sequence. Percentage overlap between repertoires was computed as shared unique clonotypes divided by the size of the smaller repertoire. Three approaches were used to assess repertoire richness: RTK rarefaction, the Chao1 estimator, and Recon v2.1 estimates of unobserved clonotypes. OLGA was used to compute generation probabilities for all TCRbeta clonotypes that the gDNA method yielded from a few donors. What TCRdb holds here is the immuneACCESS table cut down to in-frame rearrangements. Part of the clones is not present; checked against another copy, under half of the missing clones reflect an unresolved V gene, and the others are unexplained. V, J and clone size are taken as reported in that table, and D and trimming were inferred from the DNA itself. A total of around 580,000 clones appear in this sample, roughly 98% of them only once. The ten largest clones capture 0.3% of the sample.

From V the trimming removes 0 bases and from J it removes 4 bases, while the gene matches leave 10 bases of the junction unaccounted for. The CDR3 contains 17 residues, cysteine and phenylalanine counted. Only the CDR3 DNA is retained, 51 bases long and in frame from the first base. CDR1 and CDR2 are drawn from the germline V gene: SGHDN, FVKESK. General conclusions and limits of the study: Clonotypes shared by all four sorted-subset donors showed higher generation probabilities than non-shared clonotypes. Even with the large sequencing depth, rarefaction of the sorted-subset datasets indicated that sequencing was incomplete. Estimated clonotype richness was generally larger for naive than for memory subsets. The small number of donors limited the genetic and exposure-history diversity represented. Sampling was restricted to blood, and TCR repertoires in tissue are likely to differ from TCR repertoires in blood. Pairwise subsampling led to the expectation that sequencing depth would affect the degree of clonotype sharing among donors. About 5% of naive CD4, roughly 3.6% of naive CD8, about 2.4% of memory CD4, and over 0.35% of memory CD8 clonotypes were shared across four donors.

CD8 naive samples consisted of CD45RO-negative cells that were positively selected for CCR7, yielding a CD45RA+CCR7+ population without TemRA cells. The donors were healthy, HIV-negative adults with no recently reported acute infections or vaccinations. Every donor was a Caucasian adult residing in Nashville, Tennessee, USA. After blood collection by leukapheresis, PBMCs were isolated using Ficoll-Histopaque density gradient centrifugation and then cryopreserved in the vapor phase of liquid nitrogen. Purity and quantity of every magnetically sorted T cell population were checked by analytical flow cytometry. Genomic DNA was isolated from each sorted fraction and quantified by UV absorbance on a Nanodrop 2000c.

The specimen sequenced was naive CD8+ T cells sorted from blood. Taken with the paper, the label for cell subset or site translates to: CD45RA+CCR7+. This chain joins TRBV14 to TRBJ2-3, and TRBD2 aligns with 7 junction nucleotides. This receptor was identified in a man aged 30 to 45 in good health. CDR3 region: CASSQEWTGGAADTQYF. Read as DNA, the sequence is TGTGCCAGCAGCCAAGAGTGGACGGGAGGTGCGGCAGATACGCAGTATTTT. Joined to the reference TRBV14 and TRBJ2-3 proteins, this CDR3 gives the full variable domain: EAGVTQFPSHSVIEKGQTVTLRCDPISGHDNLYWYRRVMGKEIKFLLHFVKESKQDESGMPNNRFLAERTGGTYSTLKVQPAELEDSGVYFCASSQEWTGGAADTQYFGPGTRLTVL.